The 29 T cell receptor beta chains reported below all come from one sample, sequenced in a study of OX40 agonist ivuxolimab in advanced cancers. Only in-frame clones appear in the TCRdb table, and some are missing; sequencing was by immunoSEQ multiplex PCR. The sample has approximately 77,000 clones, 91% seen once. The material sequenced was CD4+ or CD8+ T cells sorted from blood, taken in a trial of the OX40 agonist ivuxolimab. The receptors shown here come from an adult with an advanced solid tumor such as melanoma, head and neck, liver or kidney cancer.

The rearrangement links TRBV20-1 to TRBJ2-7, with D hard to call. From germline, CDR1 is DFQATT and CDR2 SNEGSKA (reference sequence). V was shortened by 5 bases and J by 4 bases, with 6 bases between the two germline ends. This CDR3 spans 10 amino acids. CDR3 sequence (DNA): TGCAGTGCTCCCAGATACGAGCAGTACTTC. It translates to CSAPRYEQYF.

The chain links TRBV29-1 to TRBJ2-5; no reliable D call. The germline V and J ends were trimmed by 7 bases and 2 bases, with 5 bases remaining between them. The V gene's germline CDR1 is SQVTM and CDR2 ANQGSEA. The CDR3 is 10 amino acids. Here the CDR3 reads CSGIQETQYF. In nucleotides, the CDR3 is TGCAGCGGAATACAAGAGACCCAGTACTTC. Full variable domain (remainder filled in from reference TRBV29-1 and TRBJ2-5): SAVISQKPSRDICQRGTSLTIQCQVDSQVTMMFWYRQQPGQSLTLIATANQGSEATYESGFVIDKFPISRPNLTFSTLTVSNMSPEDSSIYLCSGIQETQYFGPGTRLLVL.

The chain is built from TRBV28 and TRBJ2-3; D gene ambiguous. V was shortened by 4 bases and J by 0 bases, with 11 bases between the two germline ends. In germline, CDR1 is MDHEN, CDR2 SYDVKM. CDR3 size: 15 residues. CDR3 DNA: TGTGCCAGCAGTTCCTACCCGACTAGCACAGATACGCAGTATTTT. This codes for CASSSYPTSTDTQYF.

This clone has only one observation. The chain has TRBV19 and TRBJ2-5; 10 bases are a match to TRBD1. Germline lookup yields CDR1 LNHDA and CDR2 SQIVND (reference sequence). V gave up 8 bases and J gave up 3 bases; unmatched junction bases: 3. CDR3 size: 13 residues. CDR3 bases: TGTGCCAGTTCGACAGGGGGCAAAGAGACCCAGTACTTC. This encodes CASSTGGKETQYF.

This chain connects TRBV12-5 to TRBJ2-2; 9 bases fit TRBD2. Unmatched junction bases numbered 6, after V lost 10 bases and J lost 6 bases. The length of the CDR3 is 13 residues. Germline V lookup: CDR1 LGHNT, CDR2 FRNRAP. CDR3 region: CAKCGRAAGELFF. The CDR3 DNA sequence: TGTGCTAAGTGCGGGAGGGCCGCCGGGGAGCTGTTTTTT.

In DNA form, the CDR3 reads TGTGCCATCAGTGAAAGGGGCGGGAGATATGGTAGCACCGGGGAGCTGTTTTTT. The encoded protein is CAISERGGRYGSTGELFF. V gene TRBV10-3 combines with J gene TRBJ2-2; TRBD2 aligns across 7 bases. The CDR3 extends over 18 amino acids. Germline lookup yields CDR1 ENHRY and CDR2 SYGVKD. V shed 3 bases, J shed 4 bases, and the junction held 14 bases outside the gene matches.

DNA of the CDR3: TGTGCCAGCAGTGATACTAGCGGGAGGGCCCTTGAGCAGTTCTTC. It specifies CASSDTSGRALEQFF. V gene TRBV6-1 combines with J gene TRBJ2-1, with 13 positions matching TRBD2. The CDR3 is 15 amino acids. Germline CDR1 is MNHNS and CDR2 is SASEGT. The V gene end was trimmed by 3 bases and the J gene end by 9 bases; junction bases not matched to a gene: 5.

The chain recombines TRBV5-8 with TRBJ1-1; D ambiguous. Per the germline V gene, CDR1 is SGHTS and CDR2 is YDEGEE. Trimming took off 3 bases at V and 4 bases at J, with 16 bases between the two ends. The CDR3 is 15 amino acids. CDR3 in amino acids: CASSSIRLVATEAFF. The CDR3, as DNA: TGTGCCAGCAGCTCAATACGTTTAGTGGCCACTGAAGCTTTCTTT.

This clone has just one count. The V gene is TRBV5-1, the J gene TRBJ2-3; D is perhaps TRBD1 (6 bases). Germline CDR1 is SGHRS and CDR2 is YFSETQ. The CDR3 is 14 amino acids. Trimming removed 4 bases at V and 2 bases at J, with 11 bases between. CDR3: CASSLGADTDTQYF. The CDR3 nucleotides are TGCGCCAGCAGCCTGGGGGCCGACACAGATACGCAGTATTTT.

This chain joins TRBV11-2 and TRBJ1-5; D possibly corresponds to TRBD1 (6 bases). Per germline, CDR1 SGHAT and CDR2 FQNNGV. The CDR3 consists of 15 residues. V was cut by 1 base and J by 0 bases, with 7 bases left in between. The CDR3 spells CASSLGTVSNQPQHF. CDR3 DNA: TGTGCCAGCAGCTTAGGGACAGTTAGCAATCAGCCCCAGCATTTT.

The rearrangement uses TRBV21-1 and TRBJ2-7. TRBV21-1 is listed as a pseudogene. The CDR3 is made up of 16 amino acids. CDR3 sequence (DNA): TGTGCCAGCAGCCAACTTAGGTCGGCTGGGGACTACGAGCAGTACTTC. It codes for CASSQLRSAGDYEQYF.

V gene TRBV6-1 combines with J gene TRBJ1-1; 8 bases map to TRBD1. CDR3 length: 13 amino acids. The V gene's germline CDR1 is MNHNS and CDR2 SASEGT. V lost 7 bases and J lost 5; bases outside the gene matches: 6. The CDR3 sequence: CASTRTGWTEAFF. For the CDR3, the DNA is TGTGCCAGCACCAGGACAGGGTGGACTGAAGCTTTCTTT.

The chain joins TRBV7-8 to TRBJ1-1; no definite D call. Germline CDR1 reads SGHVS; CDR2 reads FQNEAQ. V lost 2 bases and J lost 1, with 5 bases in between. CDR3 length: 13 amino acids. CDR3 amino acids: CASSLSANTEAFF. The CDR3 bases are TGTGCCAGCAGCTTATCAGCGAACACTGAAGCTTTCTTT. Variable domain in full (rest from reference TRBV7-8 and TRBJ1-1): GAGVSQSPRYKVAKRGQDVALRCDPISGHVSLFWYQQALGQGPEFLTYFQNEAQLDKSGLPSDRFFAERPEGSVSTLKIQRTQQEDSAVYLCASSLSANTEAFFGQGTRLTVV.

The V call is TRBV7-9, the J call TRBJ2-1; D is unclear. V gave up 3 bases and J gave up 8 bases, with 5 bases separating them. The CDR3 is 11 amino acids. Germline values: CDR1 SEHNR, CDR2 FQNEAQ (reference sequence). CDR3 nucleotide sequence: TGTGCCAGCAGCTTTATCCATGAGCAGTTCTTC. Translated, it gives CASSFIHEQFF.

The DNA of the CDR3 is TGCGCCAGCAGCGAAAGGTGGGAGCGGGATACGCAGTATTTT. As protein: CASSERWERDTQYF. J is TRBJ2-3 and V is TRBV4-3; D possibly corresponds to TRBD2 (5 bases). The V gene lost 5 bases and the J gene lost 6 bases, with 15 bases spanning the gap. Germline loops: CDR1 LGHNA, CDR2 YSLEER. This CDR3 comprises 14 residues.

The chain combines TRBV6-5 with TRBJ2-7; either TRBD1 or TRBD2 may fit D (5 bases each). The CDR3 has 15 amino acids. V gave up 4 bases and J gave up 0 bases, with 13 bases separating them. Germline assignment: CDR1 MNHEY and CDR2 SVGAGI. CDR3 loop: CASSSPGDDSYEQYF. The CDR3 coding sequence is TGTGCCAGCAGTTCCCCCGGGGACGACTCCTACGAGCAGTACTTC.

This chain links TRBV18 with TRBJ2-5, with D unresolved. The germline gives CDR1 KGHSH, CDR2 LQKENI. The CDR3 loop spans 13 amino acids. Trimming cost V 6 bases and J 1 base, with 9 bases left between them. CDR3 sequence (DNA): TGTGCCAGCTCCCATAACCTCCAAGAGACCCAGTACTTC. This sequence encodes CASSHNLQETQYF.

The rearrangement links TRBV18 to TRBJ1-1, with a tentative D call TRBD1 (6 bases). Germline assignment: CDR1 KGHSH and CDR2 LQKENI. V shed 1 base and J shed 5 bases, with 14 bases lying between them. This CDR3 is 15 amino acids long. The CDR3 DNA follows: TGTGCCAGCTCACCACTTTCGGGGGCGAATACTGAAGCTTTCTTT. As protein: CASSPLSGANTEAFF. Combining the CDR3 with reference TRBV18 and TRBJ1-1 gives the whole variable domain NAGVMQNPRHLVRRRGQEARLRCSPMKGHSHVYWYRQLPEEGLKFMVYLQKENIIDESGMPKERFSAEFPKEGPSILRIQQVVRGDSAAYFCASSPLSGANTEAFFGQGTRLTVV.

The CDR3 region has the DNA TGTGCCAGTAGTATTCGCGGACAGGGGATAGGAAACACCATATATTTT. This encodes CASSIRGQGIGNTIYF. The chain uses TRBV19 and TRBJ1-3, with TRBD1 matching 9 bases. The CDR3 contains 16 residues. Germline V lookup: CDR1 LNHDA, CDR2 SQIVND (reference sequence). J was trimmed by 4 bases and V by 3 bases; bases with no gene match: 7.

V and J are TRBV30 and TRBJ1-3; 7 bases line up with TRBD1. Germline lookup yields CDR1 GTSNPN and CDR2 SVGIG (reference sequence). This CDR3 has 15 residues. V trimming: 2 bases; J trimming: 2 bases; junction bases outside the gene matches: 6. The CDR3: CAWSFYRGPGNTIYF. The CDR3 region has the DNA TGTGCCTGGAGTTTTTACAGGGGTCCTGGAAACACCATATATTTT.

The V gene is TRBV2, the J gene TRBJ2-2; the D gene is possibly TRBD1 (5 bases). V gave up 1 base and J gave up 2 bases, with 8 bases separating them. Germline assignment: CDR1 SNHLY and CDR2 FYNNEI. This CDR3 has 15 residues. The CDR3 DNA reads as TGTGCCAGCAGTGAAGGGGGCCTAAACACCGGGGAGCTGTTTTTT. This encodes CASSEGGLNTGELFF.

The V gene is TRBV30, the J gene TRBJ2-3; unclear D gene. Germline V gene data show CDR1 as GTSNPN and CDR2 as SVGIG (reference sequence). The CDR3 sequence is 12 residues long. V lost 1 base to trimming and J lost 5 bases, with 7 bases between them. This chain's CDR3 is CAWSGVGDTQYF. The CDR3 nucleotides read TGTGCCTGGAGTGGGGTCGGAGATACGCAGTATTTT.

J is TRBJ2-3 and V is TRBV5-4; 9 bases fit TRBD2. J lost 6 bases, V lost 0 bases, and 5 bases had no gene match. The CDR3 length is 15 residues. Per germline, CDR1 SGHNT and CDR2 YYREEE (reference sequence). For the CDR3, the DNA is TGTGCCAGCAGCTTGGGTAGTAGCGGGAGTGATACGCAGTATTTT. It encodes CASSLGSSGSDTQYF.

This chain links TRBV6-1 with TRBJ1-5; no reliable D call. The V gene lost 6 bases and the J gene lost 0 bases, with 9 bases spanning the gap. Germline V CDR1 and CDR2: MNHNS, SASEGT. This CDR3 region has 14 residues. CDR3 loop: CASRRENSNQPQHF. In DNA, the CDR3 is TGTGCCAGCAGAAGAGAGAATAGCAATCAGCCCCAGCATTTT.

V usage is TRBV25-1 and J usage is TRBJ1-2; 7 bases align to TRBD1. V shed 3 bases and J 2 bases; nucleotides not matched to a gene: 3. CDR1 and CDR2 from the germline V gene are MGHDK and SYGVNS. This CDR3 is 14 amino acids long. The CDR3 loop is CASSEAGGNYGYTF. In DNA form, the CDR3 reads TGTGCCAGCAGTGAGGCAGGGGGGAACTATGGCTACACCTTC.

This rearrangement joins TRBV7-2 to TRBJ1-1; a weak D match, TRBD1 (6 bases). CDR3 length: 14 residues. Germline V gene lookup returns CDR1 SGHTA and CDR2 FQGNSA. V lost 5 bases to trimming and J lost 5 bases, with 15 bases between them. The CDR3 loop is CASSPQGQGTEAFF. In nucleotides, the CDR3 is TGTGCCAGCAGCCCACAGGGCCAGGGAACTGAAGCTTTCTTT.

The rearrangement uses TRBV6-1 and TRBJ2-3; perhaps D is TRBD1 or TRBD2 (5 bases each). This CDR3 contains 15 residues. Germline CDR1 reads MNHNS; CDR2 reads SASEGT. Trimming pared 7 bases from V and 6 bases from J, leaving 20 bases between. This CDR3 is CASTRVGERVDTQYF. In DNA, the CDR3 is TGTGCCAGCACCAGAGTGGGGGAGAGGGTGGATACGCAGTATTTT.

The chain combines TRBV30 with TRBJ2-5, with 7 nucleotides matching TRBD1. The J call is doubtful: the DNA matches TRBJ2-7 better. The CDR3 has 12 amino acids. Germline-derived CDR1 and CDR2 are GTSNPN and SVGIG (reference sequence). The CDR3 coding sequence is TGTGCCTGGAGTCGGGACAGCTACGAGCAGTACTTC. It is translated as CAWSRDSYEQYF.

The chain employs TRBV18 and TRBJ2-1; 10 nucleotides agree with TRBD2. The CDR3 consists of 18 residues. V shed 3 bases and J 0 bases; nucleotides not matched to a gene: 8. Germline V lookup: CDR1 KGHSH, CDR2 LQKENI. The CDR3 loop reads CASSPMLAGVNSYNEQFF. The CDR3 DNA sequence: TGTGCCAGCTCACCGATGCTAGCGGGAGTTAACTCCTACAATGAGCAGTTCTTC.